This TCR beta chain was captured by sequencing in a study of sequential checkpoint blockade in melanoma (dated by TCRdb to the late 2010s). Turning to the overall study: Using 1:1 randomization, the trial assigned patients either to first-line nivolumab followed by ipilimumab (arm A) or to ipilimumab followed by nivolumab (arm B). Maintenance nivolumab was given following each of the two trial sequences.

The immunoSEQ Assay was used to immunosequence TCRbeta CDR3 regions from genomic DNA. Prior to high-throughput sequencing, genomic DNA was amplified by bias-controlled multiplex PCR. Concerning the study's data processing: To quantify the absolute abundance of each unique TCRbeta CDR3 region, the sequences were collapsed and filtered. Clonality, defined as 1 minus Pielou's evenness, was calculated using only productive rearrangements. Clones with significantly greater frequencies in on-treatment versus baseline samples were identified using a previously published method. This is the immuneACCESS table as TCRdb keeps it, with only in-frame sequences that have V and J called. A part of the clones is gone; compared with another copy, unresolved V genes explain less than half, and the rest is unexplained. D and trimming were read from the DNA, whereas the V and J calls and clone size are those reported in that table. The sample has about 25,000 clones on record, over 60% of them singletons. The ten biggest clones cover 22% of the sample.

There are 17 amino acids in the CDR3, from cysteine to phenylalanine inclusive. The read is trimmed to its CDR3 DNA, 51 bases read in frame from base 1. Per the germline V gene, MGHRA is the CDR1 and YSYEKL is the CDR2. V was cut back by 3 bases and J by 8 bases, leaving a gap of 25 bases between them. The investigation overall reported the following: The response-prediction model combining TCR metrics and mutation burden needs validation in larger, independent patient cohorts.

The label giving this sample's treatment or condition can be read as: randomized to nivolumab then ipilimumab (arm A) or the reverse (arm B). Prior DNA-damaging chemotherapy had not been received by any trial patient. Live CD3+CD8+ cells negative for CD19 and CD56 were sorted from thawed PBMCs on a FACS Aria II flow cytometer. The samples were obtained from melanoma patients enrolled in CheckMate 064, an open-label, randomized phase II trial testing sequential checkpoint blockade. Peripheral blood mononuclear cells were collected by leukapheresis, purified with Ficoll-Paque, and frozen in human serum with approximately 10% DMSO. Right after sorting, the blood CD3+CD8+ cells were verified to be >98% pure, and DNA extraction followed. Points on this clone: Its antigen remains undetermined. It has no much larger one-base neighbor in the sample; base qualities were not kept.

This sequence uses TRBV4-1 and TRBJ1-2; the D segment cannot be called with confidence. This TCR came from a human donor with melanoma. Sample: CD8+ T cells sorted from blood (inferred from file names), taken from a patient given nivolumab and ipilimumab in sequence. CDR3 sequence: CASSHQRANLPREGYTF. The nucleotide sequence reads TGCGCCAGCAGCCACCAAAGGGCCAACCTCCCCCGGGAGGGCTACACCTTC.